The 26 T cell receptor beta chains presented below share a single source sample, sequenced in a study of cytomegalovirus exposure and HLA in healthy donors. 60 Vbeta and 13 Jbeta primers were used in PCR. The table came from immunoSEQ multiplex PCR; TCRdb's copy has only in-frame clones and leaves some out. Seen here are about 150,000 clones, about 85% observed once, and the top ten hold roughly 2.3%. Sequenced: PBMCs. The receptors originated from a woman younger than 30 in good health and CMV-seronegative.

This rearrangement joins TRBV6-5 to TRBJ1-2; D is ambiguous. This CDR3 is built from 13 residues. The germline gives CDR1 MNHEY, CDR2 SVGAGI. Deletions cut 6 bases from V and 6 bases from J, with 14 bases between. CDR3 protein: CASRRGLVDGYTF. CDR3 DNA: TGTGCCAGCAGAAGAGGCTTGGTAGATGGCTACACCTTC.

Here the CDR3 reads CASSYGQGVYEQFF. CDR3 nucleotide sequence: TGTGCCAGCAGTTACGGACAGGGGGTGTATGAGCAGTTCTTC. The rearrangement links TRBV6-5 to TRBJ2-1; 10 positions match TRBD1. CDR3 length equals 14 residues. Trimming at V came to 2 bases and at J to 8 bases, leaving 3 bases not matched to a gene. Germline V gene data show CDR1 as MNHEY and CDR2 as SVGAGI.

V and J are TRBV6-1 and TRBJ1-2, with TRBD1 matching 8 bases. V was clipped by 4 bases and J by 9 bases; unmatched bases: 10. Germline CDR1 MNHNS, CDR2 SASEGT. This CDR3 region has 14 residues. The CDR3 sequence is CASSAGTGGISYTF. CDR3 sequence (DNA): TGTGCCAGCAGTGCCGGGACAGGCGGCATAAGCTACACCTTC.

V and J are TRBV7-3 and TRBJ1-5; possibly TRBD1 for D (6 bases). Germline CDR1 SGHTA, CDR2 FQGTGA. Trimming took 3 bases from V and 2 from J, leaving 17 bases between them. The CDR3 loop spans 17 amino acids. CDR3 nucleotides: TGTGCCAGCAGCTTGGGGGCGGGGGCGTTGGGCAATCAGCCCCAGCATTTT. It codes for CASSLGAGALGNQPQHF.

This clone appeared a few times. The V gene is TRBV4-1, the J gene TRBJ2-7; D not resolved. This CDR3 has 13 residues. V lost 1 base, J lost 6 bases, and 10 bases lay in between. Germline loops: CDR1 MGHRA, CDR2 YSYEKL. CDR3 region: CASSQGLMFEQYF. The CDR3 DNA is TGCGCCAGCAGCCAAGGCCTAATGTTCGAGCAGTACTTC.

The rearrangement joins TRBV7-8 to TRBJ1-2; D is unresolved. CDR1 SGHVS and CDR2 FQNEAQ come from the germline V gene. V lost 5 bases to trimming and J lost 2 bases, with 12 bases between them. The CDR3 sequence is 14 residues long. The CDR3 sequence: CASSPVGPNYGYTF. CDR3 DNA: TGTGCCAGCAGCCCTGTGGGCCCCAACTATGGCTACACCTTC.

The CDR3 DNA is TGTGCCAGCAGGGGGGGGTTTGTGTCGAATTCACCCCTCCACTTT. Translation: CASRGGFVSNSPLHF. V is TRBV11-2 and J is TRBJ1-6; weak D call: TRBD1 (5 bases). Germline V lookup: CDR1 SGHAT, CDR2 FQNNGV. The CDR3 totals 15 residues. Trimming removed 6 bases from V and 7 bases from J, with 16 bases in between.

This clone appeared a few times. The chain links TRBV14 to TRBJ2-7; no firm D call. The germline CDR1 and CDR2 sequences are SGHDN and FVKESK. V was cut by 0 bases and J by 2 bases, with 8 bases left in between. The CDR3 covers 14 residues. CDR3 bases: TGTGCCAGCAGCCAAGATTGGCTTGCCTACGAGCAGTACTTC. Translating gives CASSQDWLAYEQYF.

This chain joins TRBV5-5 and TRBJ2-7, with D possibly matching TRBD1 (5 bases). This CDR3 is built from 16 residues. Trimming left V 5 bases short and J 2 bases short, with 20 bases between. The germline V gene has CDR1 SGHKS and CDR2 YYEKEE (reference sequence). The CDR3 DNA is TGTGCCAGCAGTCGAAGTCAGGGAATTCGGACCTACGAGCAGTACTTC. Its protein product is CASSRSQGIRTYEQYF.

Points on this clone: This sample also contains other DNA sequences that code for the same CDR3. The rearrangement joins TRBV18 to TRBJ2-5; tentatively, D is TRBD2 (6 bases). Germline assignment: CDR1 KGHSH and CDR2 LQKENI. Trimming removed 1 base at V and 5 bases at J, with 8 bases between. This CDR3 contains 13 residues. The chain's CDR3 is CASSPQGRETQYF. In nucleotides, the CDR3 is TGTGCCAGCTCACCACAGGGGAGGGAGACCCAGTACTTC.

This rearrangement joins TRBV27 to TRBJ2-5, with D unresolved. The J call may be wrong; the DNA end is better matched by TRBJ2-7. The V gene's germline CDR1 is MNHEY and CDR2 SMNVEV (reference sequence). The CDR3 runs 15 residues. The CDR3 DNA is TGTGCCAGCAGTTTATTCGAGGTGCCGAGGTACGAGCAGTACTTC. Translation gives CASSLFEVPRYEQYF.

The V call is TRBV14, the J call TRBJ1-2; 9 nucleotides match TRBD1. Germline-derived CDR1 and CDR2 are SGHDN and FVKESK. V lost 4 bases, J lost 8 bases, and 8 bases stayed unmatched. This CDR3 has 14 amino acids. The CDR3 sequence is CASSPSRTGVGYTF. The CDR3 region has the DNA TGTGCCAGCAGCCCCAGCAGGACAGGGGTCGGCTACACCTTC.

Worth noting for this clone: Sequence at one end of the junction differs from germline and may be a read error. This rearrangement joins TRBV5-1 to TRBJ2-7; TRBD2 matches at 7 bases. This CDR3 comprises 15 residues. The germline CDR1 and CDR2 sequences are SGHRS and YFSETQ. The CDR3 here is CASSGKTVLSYEQYF. The CDR3 DNA follows: TGTGCCAGCAGCGGGAAGACAGTTCTATCCTACGAGCAGTACTTC.

This clone was found a few times. The gene calls are TRBV5-1 and TRBJ2-5, with D possibly being TRBD2 (5 bases). The DNA end is a closer match to TRBJ2-7, so the J assignment may be wrong. CDR1 and CDR2 from the germline V gene are SGHRS and YFSETQ. CDR3 size: 14 residues. CDR3: CASSLGGHLYEQYF. The CDR3 bases are TGCGCCAGCAGCTTGGGCGGGCACCTTTACGAGCAGTACTTC.

The chain links TRBV25-1 to TRBJ1-1; 9 bases map to TRBD1. This CDR3 region has 14 residues. The trim removed 7 bases at V and 5 bases at J, leaving 8 bases unmatched. Germline assignment: CDR1 MGHDK and CDR2 SYGVNS. The CDR3 spells CASTRTGEATEAFF. The CDR3, as DNA: TGTGCCAGCACGCGGACAGGGGAGGCGACTGAAGCTTTCTTT.

This chain links TRBV11-3 with TRBJ1-2, with D perhaps TRBD1 (5 bases). CDR3 length: 11 amino acids. CDR1 and CDR2 from the germline V gene are SGHNT and YENEEA. Trimming took 7 bases from V and 8 from J, leaving 11 bases between them. CDR3 bases: TGTGCCAGCATTGGGGCTCGAGGCTACACCTTC. This gives the protein CASIGARGYTF.

This sequence joins TRBV7-2 and TRBJ2-1; tentative D call: TRBD1 (5 bases). In germline, CDR1 is SGHTA, CDR2 FQGNSA. The CDR3 is 15 amino acids. V lost 3 bases and J 0 bases, leaving 9 bases between the germline ends. CDR3 nucleotides: TGTGCCAGCAGCTTCCATCAGGGCTCCTACAATGAGCAGTTCTTC. Its protein is CASSFHQGSYNEQFF. The complete variable domain, with remaining parts taken from reference TRBV7-2 and TRBJ2-1, reads GAGVSQSPSNKVTEKGKDVELRCDPISGHTALYWYRQSLGQGLEFLIYFQGNSAPDKSGLPSDRFSAERTGGSVSTLTIQRTQQEDSAVYLCASSFHQGSYNEQFFGPGTRLTVL.

V is TRBV7-8 and J is TRBJ1-6, with TRBD1 identical over 11 bases. V shed 2 bases and J 7 bases; nucleotides not matched to a gene: 10. This CDR3 has 18 amino acids. Per the germline V gene, CDR1 is SGHVS and CDR2 is FQNEAQ. The CDR3 DNA sequence: TGTGCCAGCAGCTTACTTATATCCGGGACAGGGGGGAATTCACCCCTCCACTTT. Amino acid sequence: CASSLLISGTGGNSPLHF.

The chain uses TRBV6-5 and TRBJ1-3; no firm D call. Trimming stripped 0 bases from V and 6 bases from J, with 9 bases between. The CDR3 length is 14 residues. Germline lookup yields CDR1 MNHEY and CDR2 SVGAGI. Here the CDR3 reads CASSYSSQANTIYF. CDR3 bases: TGTGCCAGCAGTTACTCGAGCCAGGCAAACACCATATATTTT.

This clone appeared a single time. The DNA for the CDR3 is TGTGCCAGCAGCTTAGCGGGGGGGGCGGGGACCACCGGGGAGCTGTTTTTT. Amino acid sequence: CASSLAGGAGTTGELFF. V and J are TRBV7-2 and TRBJ2-2; possible D gene TRBD2, 7 bases. Per germline, CDR1 SGHTA and CDR2 FQGNSA. The CDR3 spans 17 residues. Trimming took off 0 bases at V and 4 bases at J, with 15 bases between the two ends.

The chain couples TRBV5-1 to TRBJ2-3; D call uncertain. Trimming stripped 3 bases from V and 3 bases from J, with 8 bases between. CDR1 is SGHRS, CDR2 YFSETQ, per germline. The CDR3 has 13 amino acids. The CDR3 DNA sequence: TGCGCCAGCAGCTCCGGCGGTACAGATACGCAGTATTTT. Translating gives CASSSGGTDTQYF. The whole variable domain, remainder taken from reference TRBV5-1 and TRBJ2-3, is KAGVTQTPRYLIKTRGQQVTLSCSPISGHRSVSWYQQTPGQGLQFLFEYFSETQRNKGNFPGRFSGRQFSNSRSEMNVSTLELGDSALYLCASSSGGTDTQYFGPGTRLTVL.

The V call is TRBV5-4, the J call TRBJ2-3; 7 bases fit TRBD2. The CDR3 loop spans 17 amino acids. Germline assignment: CDR1 SGHNT and CDR2 YYREEE (reference sequence). V lost 0 bases to trimming and J lost 3 bases; unmatched junction nucleotides: 10. In DNA, the CDR3 is TGTGCCAGCAGCTTGGTTACGGGGGGTGGTGGGACAGATACGCAGTATTTT. Amino acid sequence: CASSLVTGGGGTDTQYF. The entire variable domain, with the rest obtained from reference TRBV5-4 and TRBJ2-3, is as follows: ETGVTQSPTHLIKTRGQQVTLRCSSQSGHNTVSWYQQALGQGPQFIFQYYREEENGRGNFPPRFSGLQFPNYSSELNVNALELDDSALYLCASSLVTGGGGTDTQYFGPGTRLTVL.

The chain couples TRBV28 to TRBJ2-1; D perhaps matches TRBD1 (6 bases). Germline V gives CDR1 MDHEN, CDR2 SYDVKM. The CDR3 extends over 16 amino acids. V was trimmed by 6 bases and J by 2 bases, leaving 17 bases between them. In DNA form, the CDR3 reads TGTGCCAGCAGCCCTCAGGGGCCCGGCCCCTACAATGAGCAGTTCTTC. Its protein is CASSPQGPGPYNEQFF.

Only a few counts were recorded for this clone. Without the conserved terminal phenylalanine or tryptophan, this CDR3 likely stems from a read error. No DNA is shown, since the ends of the CDR3 on it are uncertain; the CDR3 is the one TCRdb lists. The genes are TRBV21-1 and TRBJ2-7; the D segment call TRBD1 is taken from the table without a DNA check. TRBV21-1 is a pseudogene. The CDR3 comprises 15 residues, both ends counted. The CDR3 sequence is CASSKVRGEEYEQYL.

The rearrangement uses TRBV19 and TRBJ1-5; possibly TRBD1 for D (5 bases). The V gene lost 5 bases and the J gene lost 5 bases, with 13 bases spanning the gap. The CDR3 is made up of 14 amino acids. CDR1 LNHDA and CDR2 SQIVND come from the germline V gene (reference sequence). The CDR3 nucleotides read TGTGCCAGTAGTCTGGGGGGGACCTATCAGCCCCAGCATTTT. It is translated as CASSLGGTYQPQHF. The whole variable domain, filled in from reference TRBV19 and TRBJ1-5, reads DGGITQSPKYLFRKEGQNVTLSCEQNLNHDAMYWYRQDPGQGLRLIYYSQIVNDFQKGDIAEGYSVSREKKESFPLTVTSAQKNPTAFYLCASSLGGTYQPQHFGDGTRLSIL.

The V call is TRBV27, the J call TRBJ2-3; 10 bases line up with TRBD2. The CDR3 length is 16 residues. Trimming cost V 4 bases and J 1 base; bases outside gene matches: 5. The germline CDR1 and CDR2 sequences are MNHEY and SMNVEV (reference sequence). This CDR3 is CASSWSSGGGTDTQYF. In nucleotides, the CDR3 is TGTGCCAGCAGTTGGTCCAGCGGGGGGGGCACAGATACGCAGTATTTT.